This T cell receptor (beta chain) comes out of a study of cytomegalovirus exposure and HLA in healthy donors. About this clone: Its specificity is unknown.

Regarding the study as a whole: The study recorded around 160 TCR beta chains that were cytomegalovirus-associated.

PCR amplification relied on 60 Vbeta primers (plus 13 Jbeta primers). The repertoire was sequenced with immunoSEQ multiplex PCR; TCRdb's copy has only in-frame clones and lacks some. The sample contains 150,000 to 200,000 clones, around 83% of which appear only once. Germline V CDR1 and CDR2: SGHDN, FVKESK. This CDR3 is 18 amino acids long. After removal of 4 bases from V and 4 bases from J, the junction contained 13 bases not matched to a gene. This chain uses TRBV14 with TRBJ1-1; 12 nucleotides align to TRBD1. This sequence originates from a man between 50 and 59 years old in good health and CMV-seropositive. The specimen was PBMCs. This CDR3 reads CASSPPPGQGARSTEAFF. CDR3 DNA sequence: TGTGCCAGCAGCCCTCCTCCGGGACAGGGGGCGAGGAGCACTGAAGCTTTCTTT.